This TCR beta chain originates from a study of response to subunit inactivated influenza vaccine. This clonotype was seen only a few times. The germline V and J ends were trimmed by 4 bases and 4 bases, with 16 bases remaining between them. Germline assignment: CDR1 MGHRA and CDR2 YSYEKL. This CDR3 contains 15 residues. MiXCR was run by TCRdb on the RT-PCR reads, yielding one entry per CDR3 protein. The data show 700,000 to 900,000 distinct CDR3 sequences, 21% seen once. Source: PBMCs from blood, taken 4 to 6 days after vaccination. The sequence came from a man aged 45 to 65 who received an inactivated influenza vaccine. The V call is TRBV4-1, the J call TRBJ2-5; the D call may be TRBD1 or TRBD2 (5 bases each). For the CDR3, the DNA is TGCGCCAGCAGCCTAAAACACGGGACGGCAGAGACCCAGTACTTC. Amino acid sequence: CASSLKHGTAETQYF.